This TCR beta chain was sequenced for a study of T cells in Graves' hyperthyroidism and ophthalmopathy. This CDR3 is built from 14 residues. CDR1 and CDR2 (germline): MNHNS, SASEGT. The germline V and J ends were trimmed by 7 bases and 0 bases, with 12 bases remaining between them. This clonotype was counted many times. What was amplified from RNA transcripts were TCR beta CDR3 regions. HTBI primers were used for first-round RT-PCR of the TCR CDR3. TCRdb processed the multiplex PCR reads anew with MiXCR; each CDR3 protein has one entry. The profile shows 250,000 to 350,000 distinct CDR3 sequences, about a sixth of them singletons.

The sequenced sample consisted of blood. The V call is TRBV6-1, the J call TRBJ1-1, with D possibly being TRBD1 (6 bases). The source of this sequence is a woman in her sixties with Graves' ophthalmopathy. For the CDR3, the DNA is TGTGCCAGCACCGAAGGGGGAATGAACACTGAAGCTTTCTTT. This translates into CASTEGGMNTEAFF.